The 11 T cell receptor beta chains below all came from one sample that was sequenced in a study of patients and donors after allogeneic stem cell transplantation. Each CDR3 protein is one row after TCRdb ran MiXCR on the RT-PCR reads. The sample holds hundreds of thousands of distinct CDR3 sequences, around two fifths seen once. The material sequenced was blood, either unsorted or a sorted T cell fraction (not recorded which). The origin of the receptors is a human donor who was either an allogeneic HSCT recipient or a stem cell or donor lymphocyte infusion donor (not recorded which). It is not recorded whose cells these are; they may come from a transplant donor.

This clonotype was observed a handful of times. V and J are TRBV10-3 and TRBJ2-7, with 9 bases that match TRBD1. The CDR3 consists of 15 residues. Germline values: CDR1 ENHRY, CDR2 SYGVKD. The junction had 10 bases not matched to a gene; V was cut back by 6 bases and J by 4 bases. The DNA of the CDR3 is TGTGCCATCAGCCGCGGGACAGGGAAGAGGTACGAGCAGTACTTC. This sequence encodes CAISRGTGKRYEQYF.

V usage is TRBV4-1 and J usage is TRBJ1-5, with 7 bases fitting TRBD1. The trim removed 2 bases at V and 11 bases at J, leaving 3 bases unmatched. Germline V gene lookup returns CDR1 MGHRA and CDR2 YSYEKL. This CDR3 has 12 amino acids. As DNA, the CDR3 is TGCGCCAGCAGCCAACCAGGGGGGACCCAGCATTTT. Translating gives CASSQPGGTQHF.

V is TRBV5-1 and J is TRBJ2-7, with D hard to call. V dropped 1 base and J dropped 1 base, with 6 bases sitting between them. Looked up from germline, CDR1 is SGHRS and CDR2 is YFSETQ. The CDR3 covers 13 residues. Here the CDR3 reads CASSLIDSYEQYF. The CDR3 DNA reads as TGCGCCAGCAGCTTGATTGATTCCTACGAGCAGTACTTC. Supplemented by reference TRBV5-1 and TRBJ2-7, the full variable domain reads KAGVTQTPRYLIKTRGQQVTLSCSPISGHRSVSWYQQTPGQGLQFLFEYFSETQRNKGNFPGRFSGRQFSNSRSEMNVSTLELGDSALYLCASSLIDSYEQYFGPGTRLTVT.

The CDR3 is CASSFGLAAQETQYF. As DNA, the CDR3 is TGTGCCAGCAGTTTTGGACTAGCGGCCCAAGAGACCCAGTACTTC. V usage is TRBV12-3 or TRBV12-4 and J usage is TRBJ2-5; TRBD2 agrees at 10 bases. The V gene end was trimmed by 3 bases and the J gene end by 1 base; junction bases not matched to a gene: 2. This CDR3 spans 15 amino acids.

CDR3 sequence: CASSSPAGGYTF. Written as DNA, the CDR3 is TGTGCCAGCAGCTCCCCGGCGGGAGGCTACACCTTC. V is TRBV5-5 and J is TRBJ1-2, with unresolved D. The CDR3 sequence is 12 residues long. V lost 3 bases to trimming and J lost 8 bases, with 11 bases between them. Germline CDR1 reads SGHKS; CDR2 reads YYEKEE (reference sequence).

The J gene is TRBJ2-2, the V gene TRBV4-1, with 7 bases matching TRBD1. The V and J ends lost 11 bases and 0 bases, in that order; junction bases with no gene match: 15. CDR3 length: 17 amino acids. From germline, CDR1 is MGHRA and CDR2 YSYEKL. The CDR3, as DNA: TGCGCCGGACCCCAGGAAGGGACAGATACGAACACCGGGGAGCTGTTTTTT. It yields the protein CAGPQEGTDTNTGELFF.

This clonotype occurred a few times. The CDR3 loop reads CASSQDRGDEAFF. The CDR3 bases are TGTGCCAGCAGCCAGGACAGGGGGGATGAAGCTTTCTTT. The V and J genes are TRBV11-3 and TRBJ1-1; 10 positions agree with TRBD1. Germline V gives CDR1 SGHNT, CDR2 YENEEA. The CDR3 extends over 13 amino acids. Trimming took 5 bases from V and 7 from J; bases not matched to a gene: 4.

This clonotype has only a few counts. This chain joins TRBV2 and TRBJ2-3; D is possibly TRBD2 (6 bases). CDR1 is SNHLY, CDR2 FYNNEI, per germline. V lost 6 bases to trimming and J lost 0 bases, with 13 bases between them. The CDR3 has 15 amino acids. In nucleotides, the CDR3 is TGTGCCAGCAGGGAAAGACTAGACAGCACAGATACGCAGTATTTT. Residues: CASRERLDSTDTQYF.

V is TRBV6-6 and J is TRBJ1-1; D is unclear. This CDR3 comprises 12 residues. Deletions cut 10 bases from V and 6 bases from J, with 15 bases between. CDR1 and CDR2 (germline): MNHNY, SVGAGI (reference sequence). CDR3 nucleotide sequence: TGTGCCATCTCTGGAGGTCCCCCTGAAGCTTTCTTT. Translation gives CAISGGPPEAFF.

The chain uses TRBV11-2 and TRBJ2-1; D uncertain. The V gene lost 0 bases and the J gene lost 10 bases, with 16 bases spanning the gap. Germline V gene data show CDR1 as SGHAT and CDR2 as FQNNGV. The CDR3 consists of 15 residues. The CDR3 DNA sequence: TGTGCCAGCAGCTTAGAGCATCTGGGCTTCGAAGAGCAGTTCTTC. Its translation: CASSLEHLGFEEQFF.

In this sample, this clonotype turned up a few times. V and J are TRBV9 and TRBJ1-5; D remains ambiguous. Between the trimmed V and J ends, which lost 0 bases and 4 bases, there was a span of 8 bases. CDR1 is SGDLS and CDR2 is YYNGEE in the germline V gene. The CDR3 runs to 14 residues. The CDR3 coding sequence is TGTGCCAGCAGCGTAGGGCGCTTGAATCAGCCCCAGCATTTT. This sequence encodes CASSVGRLNQPQHF.